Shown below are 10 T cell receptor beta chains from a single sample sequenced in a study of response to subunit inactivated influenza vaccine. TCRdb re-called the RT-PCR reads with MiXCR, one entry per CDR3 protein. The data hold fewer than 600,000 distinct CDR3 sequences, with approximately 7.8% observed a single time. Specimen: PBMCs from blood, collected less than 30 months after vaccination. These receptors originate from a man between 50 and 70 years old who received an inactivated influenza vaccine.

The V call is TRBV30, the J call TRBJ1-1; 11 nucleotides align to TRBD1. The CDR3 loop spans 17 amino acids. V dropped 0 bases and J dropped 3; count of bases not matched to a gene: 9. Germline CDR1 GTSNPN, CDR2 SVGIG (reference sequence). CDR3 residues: CAWSVLRTGGIDTEAFF. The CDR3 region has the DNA TGTGCCTGGAGTGTACTGCGGACAGGGGGCATAGACACTGAAGCTTTCTTT.

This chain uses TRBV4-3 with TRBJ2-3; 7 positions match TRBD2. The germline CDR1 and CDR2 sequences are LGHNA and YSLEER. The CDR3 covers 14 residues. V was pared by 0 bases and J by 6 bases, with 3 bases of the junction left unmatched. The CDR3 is CASSQDGGEDTQYF. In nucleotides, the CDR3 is TGCGCCAGCAGCCAAGATGGGGGGGAGGATACGCAGTATTTT.

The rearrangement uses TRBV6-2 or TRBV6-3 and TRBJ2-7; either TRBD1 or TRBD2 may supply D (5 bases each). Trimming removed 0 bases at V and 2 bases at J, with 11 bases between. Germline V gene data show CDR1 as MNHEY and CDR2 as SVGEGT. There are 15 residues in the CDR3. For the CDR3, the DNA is TGTGCCAGCAGTTACTCGGGGACGGAGACCTACGAGCAGTACTTC. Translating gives CASSYSGTETYEQYF.

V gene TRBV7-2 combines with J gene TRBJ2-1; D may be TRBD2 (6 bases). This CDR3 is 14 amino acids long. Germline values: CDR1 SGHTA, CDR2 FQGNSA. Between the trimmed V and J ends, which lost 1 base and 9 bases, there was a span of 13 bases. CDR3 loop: CASSLVMSGLEQFF. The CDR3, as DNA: TGTGCCAGCAGCTTAGTAATGTCGGGACTTGAGCAGTTCTTC.

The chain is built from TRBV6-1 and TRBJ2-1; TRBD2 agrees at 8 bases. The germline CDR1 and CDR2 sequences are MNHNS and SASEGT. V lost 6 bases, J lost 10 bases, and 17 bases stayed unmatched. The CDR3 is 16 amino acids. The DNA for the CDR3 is TGTGCCAGCAGCACATACTTGGCGGGGGGTCCCTGGGAGCAGTTCTTC. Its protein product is CASSTYLAGGPWEQFF.

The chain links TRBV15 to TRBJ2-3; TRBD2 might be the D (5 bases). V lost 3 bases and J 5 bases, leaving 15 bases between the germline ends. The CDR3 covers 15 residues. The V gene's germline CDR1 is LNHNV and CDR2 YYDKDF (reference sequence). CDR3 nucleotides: TGTGCCACCAGCAGTAGGAGACTTCGGGAAGATACGCAGTATTTT. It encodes CATSSRRLREDTQYF.

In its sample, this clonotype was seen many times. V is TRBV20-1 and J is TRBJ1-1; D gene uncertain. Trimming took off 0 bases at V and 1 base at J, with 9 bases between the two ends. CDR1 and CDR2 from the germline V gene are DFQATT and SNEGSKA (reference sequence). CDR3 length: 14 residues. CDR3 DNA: TGCAGTGCTAGAGAGGTACATTGGAACACTGAAGCTTTCTTT. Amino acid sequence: CSAREVHWNTEAFF.

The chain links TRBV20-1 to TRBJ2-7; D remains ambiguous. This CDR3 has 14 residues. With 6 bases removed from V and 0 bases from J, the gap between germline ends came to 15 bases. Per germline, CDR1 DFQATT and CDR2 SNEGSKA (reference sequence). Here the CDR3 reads CSALKPPSSYEQYF. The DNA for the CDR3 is TGCAGTGCCCTTAAGCCGCCAAGCTCCTACGAGCAGTACTTC.

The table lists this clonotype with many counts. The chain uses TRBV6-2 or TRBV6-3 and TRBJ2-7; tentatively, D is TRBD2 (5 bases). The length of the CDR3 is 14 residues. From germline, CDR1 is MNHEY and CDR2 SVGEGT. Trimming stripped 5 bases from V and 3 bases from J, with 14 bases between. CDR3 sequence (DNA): TGTGCCAGCAGTCGGACTTCGCCCAACTACGAGCAGTACTTC. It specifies CASSRTSPNYEQYF.

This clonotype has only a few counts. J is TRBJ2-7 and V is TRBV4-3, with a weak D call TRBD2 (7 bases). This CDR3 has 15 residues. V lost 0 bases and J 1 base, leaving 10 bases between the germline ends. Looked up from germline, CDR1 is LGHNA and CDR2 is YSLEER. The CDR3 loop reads CASSQDGGPSYEQYF. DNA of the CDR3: TGCGCCAGCAGCCAAGACGGGGGGCCATCCTACGAGCAGTACTTC.